One sample yielded the 21 T cell receptor beta chains listed below, sequenced in a study of blood T cell repertoires in COVID-19 (dated by TCRdb to 2018 to 2021). The method behind the library was the immunoSEQ multiplex PCR assay. TCRdb re-hosts the immuneACCESS table, in-frame sequences only. Its copies lack some clones; in the studies checked, an unresolved V gene accounts for under half of them, and the cause for the rest is not known. The sample table lists 150,000 to 200,000 clones, about 81% of them with a count of one. The ten largest clonotypes hold roughly 18% of the sample. The sequenced sample was peripheral blood. Receptor source: a woman older than 75 with acute or convalescent COVID-19.

This clone was counted at least ten times. The chain recombines TRBV5-4 with TRBJ1-4; TRBD1 matches at 7 bases. The CDR3 has 14 residues. Losses at the gene ends were 4 bases for V and 7 bases for J; bases not matched to a gene: 7. Germline V gene lookup returns CDR1 SGHNT and CDR2 YYREEE (reference sequence). The CDR3 reads CASSPRQGGEKLFF. In DNA, the CDR3 is TGTGCCAGCAGCCCTCGACAGGGTGGTGAAAAACTGTTTTTT.

This chain joins TRBV28 and TRBJ2-7, with D uncertain. The length of the CDR3 is 11 residues. From germline, CDR1 is MDHEN and CDR2 SYDVKM. Trimming shortened V by 4 bases and J by 6 bases, and 7 bases separated the two germline ends. The CDR3 DNA is TGTGCCAGCAGTTATCGGGTCGAGCAGTACTTC. It encodes CASSYRVEQYF.

This chain uses TRBV5-1 with TRBJ1-3; no firm D call. With 4 bases removed from V and 0 bases from J, the gap between germline ends came to 11 bases. The germline V gene has CDR1 SGHRS and CDR2 YFSETQ. The CDR3 sequence is 15 residues long. CDR3 nucleotides: TGCGCCAGCAGCGCGGACGGGAGCTCTGGAAACACCATATATTTT. Protein sequence: CASSADGSSGNTIYF.

This clone was found once. The chain carries TRBV28 and TRBJ2-3; 7 bases align to TRBD2. Germline CDR1 is MDHEN and CDR2 is SYDVKM. This CDR3 spans 16 amino acids. V shed 3 bases, J shed 2 bases, and the junction held 8 bases outside the gene matches. This CDR3 is CASSFPGRGNTDTQYF. The CDR3 coding sequence is TGTGCCAGCAGTTTCCCAGGGAGGGGAAACACAGATACGCAGTATTTT. The full variable domain, its missing parts supplied by reference TRBV28 and TRBJ2-3, is DVKVTQSSRYLVKRTGEKVFLECVQDMDHENMFWYRQDPGLGLRLIYFSYDVKMKEKGDIPEGYSVSREKKERFSLILESASTNQTSMYLCASSFPGRGNTDTQYFGPGTRLTVL.

This chain joins TRBV2 and TRBJ2-5; TRBD2 aligns across 10 bases. The length of the CDR3 is 14 residues. The V gene's germline CDR1 is SNHLY and CDR2 FYNNEI. J lost 5 bases, V lost 6 bases, and 6 bases had no gene match. CDR3 bases: TGTGCCAGCAGGTCTAGCGGGGGAGGGGAGACCCAGTACTTC. It translates to CASRSSGGGETQYF.

The chain is built from TRBV19 and TRBJ2-2, with D maybe TRBD1 (5 bases). Germline CDR1 LNHDA, CDR2 SQIVND (reference sequence). The CDR3 sequence is 13 residues long. V lost 6 bases to trimming and J lost 3 bases, with 8 bases between them. CDR3 sequence (DNA): TGTGCCAGTAGGGGGCGTGACACCGGGGAGCTGTTTTTT. This translates into CASRGRDTGELFF.

This chain joins TRBV5-1 and TRBJ2-1, with 7 bases identical to TRBD2. Germline CDR1 is SGHRS and CDR2 is YFSETQ. Trimming cost V 4 bases and J 4 bases; bases outside gene matches: 11. The CDR3 loop spans 16 amino acids. The CDR3 is CASSPRSGTKYNEQFF. DNA of the CDR3: TGCGCCAGCAGCCCGCGGAGCGGGACTAAATACAATGAGCAGTTCTTC.

This chain joins TRBV6-5 and TRBJ2-7; 13 nucleotides agree with TRBD2. From germline, CDR1 is MNHEY and CDR2 SVGAGI. The CDR3 runs to 15 residues. V lost 6 bases and J lost 7; bases outside the gene matches: 9. The CDR3 region has the DNA TGTGCCAGCAGCGCTGGGACTAGCGGGATAGGGGAGCAGTACTTC. This translates into CASSAGTSGIGEQYF.

The chain combines TRBV7-9 with TRBJ2-1; 9 bases are a match to TRBD1. CDR1 is SEHNR and CDR2 is FQNEAQ in the germline V gene (reference sequence). The length of the CDR3 is 16 residues. The V segment lost 4 bases and the J segment 4 bases; nucleotides outside the gene matches: 8. DNA of the CDR3: TGTGCCAGCAGCTCGGGCCGGACAGGGGCGTACAATGAGCAGTTCTTC. It specifies CASSSGRTGAYNEQFF. The whole variable domain, remainder taken from reference TRBV7-9 and TRBJ2-1, is DTGVSQNPRHKITKRGQNVTFRCDPISEHNRLYWYRQTLGQGPEFLTYFQNEAQLEKSRLLSDRFSAERPKGSFSTLEIQRTEQGDSAMYLCASSSGRTGAYNEQFFGPGTRLTVL.

A note on this clone: Other nucleotide sequences from this sample produce the same CDR3. The chain employs TRBV6-1 and TRBJ1-5, with D possibly matching TRBD1 (6 bases). Looked up from germline, CDR1 is MNHNS and CDR2 is SASEGT. There are 15 residues in the CDR3. Trimming took 1 base from V and 1 from J, leaving 8 bases between them. The DNA of the CDR3 is TGTGCCAGCAGTGAAGGGACAGTCAGCAATCAGCCCCAGCATTTT. It is translated as CASSEGTVSNQPQHF.

This chain uses TRBV5-5 with TRBJ2-5, with TRBD2 identical over 10 bases. This CDR3 spans 15 amino acids. J lost 5 bases, V lost 4 bases, and 8 bases had no gene match. CDR1 is SGHKS, CDR2 YYEKEE, per germline (reference sequence). CDR3 region: CASSLSGGAGETQYF. CDR3 in DNA: TGTGCCAGCAGCCTCAGCGGGGGGGCCGGGGAGACCCAGTACTTC.

This sequence joins TRBV11-2 and TRBJ2-5, with D maybe TRBD1 (6 bases). This CDR3 is 15 amino acids long. CDR1 and CDR2 from the germline V gene are SGHAT and FQNNGV. V was shortened by 0 bases and J by 2 bases, with 10 bases between the two germline ends. The CDR3 loop is CASSLEVGQQETQYF. The CDR3, as DNA: TGTGCCAGCAGCTTAGAGGTGGGACAACAAGAGACCCAGTACTTC.

The genes are TRBV5-4 and TRBJ1-2, with 8 nucleotides matching TRBD1. The CDR3 sequence is 15 residues long. V lost 4 bases to trimming and J lost 1 base; unmatched junction nucleotides: 6. The germline V gene encodes CDR1 SGHNT and CDR2 YYREEE (reference sequence). This CDR3 reads CASSADRAFNYGYTF. CDR3 coding DNA: TGTGCCAGCAGCGCGGACAGGGCTTTTAACTATGGCTACACCTTC.

The V call is TRBV18, the J call TRBJ2-1, with 10 positions matching TRBD2. The CDR3 runs to 18 residues. Germline trimming cut 4 bases from V and 0 bases from J; bases unmatched to any gene: 9. Looked up from germline, CDR1 is KGHSH and CDR2 is LQKENI. In nucleotides, the CDR3 is TGTGCCAGCTCACTCAAGGTAGCGGGGGGAAGCTCCTACAATGAGCAGTTCTTC. Protein sequence: CASSLKVAGGSSYNEQFF.

The V gene is TRBV6-2 or TRBV6-3, the J gene TRBJ1-2; TRBD1 aligns across 9 bases. Looked up from germline, CDR1 is MNHEY and CDR2 is SVGEGT. The V gene end was trimmed by 5 bases and the J gene end by 2 bases; junction bases not matched to a gene: 9. The CDR3 is 16 residues long. CDR3 in amino acids: CASSTNTGTGNYGYTF. CDR3 coding DNA: TGTGCCAGCAGTACCAATACCGGGACAGGGAACTATGGCTACACCTTC.

The chain links TRBV4-3 to TRBJ2-2; D is perhaps TRBD1 (5 bases). Trimming stripped 0 bases from V and 3 bases from J, with 14 bases between. CDR1 and CDR2 from the germline V gene are LGHNA and YSLEER. This CDR3 has 17 amino acids. The CDR3 coding sequence is TGCGCCAGCAGCCAAGATTATGGGCAGGGCTACACCGGGGAGCTGTTTTTT. Translation: CASSQDYGQGYTGELFF.

The chain combines TRBV9 with TRBJ1-3, with 8 bases that match TRBD1. CDR3 length: 16 residues. The V gene's germline CDR1 is SGDLS and CDR2 YYNGEE. Trimming at V came to 0 bases and at J to 5 bases, leaving 7 bases not matched to a gene. The CDR3 DNA reads as TGTGCCAGCAGCGTAGATGGGACAGGAGTTCGAAACACCATATATTTT. Its translation is CASSVDGTGVRNTIYF.

CDR3 in amino acids: CASSEGPVNYGYTF. CDR3 sequence (DNA): TGTGCCAGCAGTGAAGGGCCAGTTAACTATGGCTACACCTTC. The V gene is TRBV2, the J gene TRBJ1-2; D call uncertain. Germline assignment: CDR1 SNHLY and CDR2 FYNNEI. Trimming took off 1 base at V and 1 base at J, with 7 bases between the two ends. The CDR3 is 14 residues long.

The rearrangement uses TRBV19 and TRBJ1-4; D remains unclear. Per germline, CDR1 LNHDA and CDR2 SQIVND (reference sequence). The CDR3 runs to 13 residues. Between the trimmed V and J ends, which lost 2 bases and 4 bases, there was a span of 5 bases. CDR3 amino acids: CASSIQDNEKLFF. The CDR3 DNA sequence: TGTGCCAGTAGTATACAGGATAATGAAAAACTGTTTTTT.

Regarding this clone: This specimen includes other DNA sequences encoding the same CDR3. The chain has TRBV4-1 and TRBJ2-7, with TRBD1 as a possible D gene (5 bases). CDR1 MGHRA and CDR2 YSYEKL come from the germline V gene. V was trimmed by 7 bases and J by 4 bases, leaving 20 bases between them. The CDR3 runs to 15 residues. The DNA for the CDR3 is TGCGCCAGCACCAGGATACCGGACAATATTTACGAGCAGTACTTC. It encodes CASTRIPDNIYEQYF.

This rearrangement joins TRBV6-5 to TRBJ1-2; tentatively, D is TRBD1 (5 bases). Germline V gene sequence: CDR1 MNHEY, CDR2 SVGAGI. This CDR3 contains 13 residues. Trimming shortened V by 7 bases and J by 5 bases, and 14 bases separated the two germline ends. The CDR3 bases are TGTGCCAGCAAATCTCCGACAGATTATGGCTACACCTTC. As protein: CASKSPTDYGYTF.